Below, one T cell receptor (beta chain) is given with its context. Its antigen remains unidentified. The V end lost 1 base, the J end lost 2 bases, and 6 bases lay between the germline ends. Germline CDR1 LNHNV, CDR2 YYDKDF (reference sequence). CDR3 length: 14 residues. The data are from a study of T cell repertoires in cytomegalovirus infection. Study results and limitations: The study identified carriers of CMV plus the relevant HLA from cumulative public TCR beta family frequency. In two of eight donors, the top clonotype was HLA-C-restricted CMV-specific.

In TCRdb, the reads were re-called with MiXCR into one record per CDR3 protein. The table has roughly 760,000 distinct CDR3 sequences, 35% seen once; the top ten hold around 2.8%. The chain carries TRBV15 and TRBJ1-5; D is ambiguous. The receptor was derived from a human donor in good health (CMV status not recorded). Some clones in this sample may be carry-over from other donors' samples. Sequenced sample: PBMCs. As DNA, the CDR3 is TGTGCCACCAGCAGAGCTGTGGGCAATCAGCCCCAGCATTTT. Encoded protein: CATSRAVGNQPQHF.